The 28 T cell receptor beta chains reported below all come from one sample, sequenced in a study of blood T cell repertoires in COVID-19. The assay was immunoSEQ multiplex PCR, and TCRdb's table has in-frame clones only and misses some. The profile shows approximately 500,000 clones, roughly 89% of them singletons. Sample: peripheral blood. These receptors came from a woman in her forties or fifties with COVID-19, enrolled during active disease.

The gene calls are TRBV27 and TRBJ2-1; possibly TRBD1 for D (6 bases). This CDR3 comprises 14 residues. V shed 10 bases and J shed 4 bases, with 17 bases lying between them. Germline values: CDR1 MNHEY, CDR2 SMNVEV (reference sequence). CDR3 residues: CATKRQENYNEQFF. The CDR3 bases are TGTGCCACCAAACGACAGGAGAATTACAATGAGCAGTTCTTC.

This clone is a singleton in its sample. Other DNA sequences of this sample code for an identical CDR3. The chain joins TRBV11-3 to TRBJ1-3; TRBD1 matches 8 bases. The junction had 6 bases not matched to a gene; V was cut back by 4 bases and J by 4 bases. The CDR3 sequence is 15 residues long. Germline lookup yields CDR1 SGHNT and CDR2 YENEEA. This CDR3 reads CASSWPGGRGNTIYF. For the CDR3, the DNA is TGTGCCAGCAGCTGGCCAGGGGGCAGGGGAAACACCATATATTTT.

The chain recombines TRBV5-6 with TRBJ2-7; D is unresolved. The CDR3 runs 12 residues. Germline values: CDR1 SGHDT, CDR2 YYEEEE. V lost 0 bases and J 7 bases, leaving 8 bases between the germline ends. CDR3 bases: TGTGCCAGCAGCTTGGCCTTCGGGGAGCAGTACTTC. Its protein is CASSLAFGEQYF.

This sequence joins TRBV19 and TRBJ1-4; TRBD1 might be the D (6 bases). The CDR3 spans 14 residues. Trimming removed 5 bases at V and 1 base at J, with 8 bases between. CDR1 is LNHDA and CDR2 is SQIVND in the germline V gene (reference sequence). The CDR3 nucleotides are TGTGCCAGTAGTCCACAGGGAACTAATGAAAAACTGTTTTTT. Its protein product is CASSPQGTNEKLFF.

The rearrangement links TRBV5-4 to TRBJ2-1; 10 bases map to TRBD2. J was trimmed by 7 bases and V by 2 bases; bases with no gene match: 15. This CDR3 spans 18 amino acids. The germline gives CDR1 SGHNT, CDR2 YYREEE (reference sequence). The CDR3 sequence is CASSLQPSGGGSGNEQFF. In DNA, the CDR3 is TGTGCCAGCAGCTTACAGCCCAGCGGGGGGGGGTCAGGGAATGAGCAGTTCTTC.

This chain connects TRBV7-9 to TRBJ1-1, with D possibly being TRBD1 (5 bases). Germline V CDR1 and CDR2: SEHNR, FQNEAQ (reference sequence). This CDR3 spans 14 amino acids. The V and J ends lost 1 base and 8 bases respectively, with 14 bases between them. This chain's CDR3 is CASSLVEWGSEAFF. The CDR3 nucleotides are TGTGCCAGCAGCTTAGTGGAGTGGGGCAGCGAAGCTTTCTTT. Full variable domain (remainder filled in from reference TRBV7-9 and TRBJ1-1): DTGVSQNPRHKITKRGQNVTFRCDPISEHNRLYWYRQTLGQGPEFLTYFQNEAQLEKSRLLSDRFSAERPKGSFSTLEIQRTEQGDSAMYLCASSLVEWGSEAFFGQGTRLTVV.

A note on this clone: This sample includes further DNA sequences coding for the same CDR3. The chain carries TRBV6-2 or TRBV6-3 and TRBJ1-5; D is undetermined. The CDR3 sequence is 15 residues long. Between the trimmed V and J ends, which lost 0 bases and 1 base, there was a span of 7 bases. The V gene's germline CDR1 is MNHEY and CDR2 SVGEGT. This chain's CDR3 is CASSYSRRSNQPQHF. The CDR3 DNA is TGTGCCAGCAGTTACTCGCGGCGGAGCAATCAGCCCCAGCATTTT.

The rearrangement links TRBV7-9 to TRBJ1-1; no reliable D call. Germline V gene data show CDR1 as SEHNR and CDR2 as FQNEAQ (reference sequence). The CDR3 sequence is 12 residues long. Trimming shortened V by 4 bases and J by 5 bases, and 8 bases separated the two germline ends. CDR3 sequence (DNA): TGTGCCAGCAGCTCGGGGTGGACTGAAGCTTTCTTT. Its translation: CASSSGWTEAFF.

CDR3 coding DNA: TGCGCCAGCAGCTTGGACGCGGGGAGGAGCACAGATACGCAGTATTTT. This codes for CASSLDAGRSTDTQYF. V is TRBV5-1 and J is TRBJ2-3, with a tentative D call TRBD2 (6 bases). The CDR3 runs 16 residues. Looked up from germline, CDR1 is SGHRS and CDR2 is YFSETQ. V lost 0 bases to trimming and J lost 0 bases, with 11 bases between them. The full variable domain, with the rest looked up from reference TRBV5-1 and TRBJ2-3, is KAGVTQTPRYLIKTRGQQVTLSCSPISGHRSVSWYQQTPGQGLQFLFEYFSETQRNKGNFPGRFSGRQFSNSRSEMNVSTLELGDSALYLCASSLDAGRSTDTQYFGPGTRLTVL.

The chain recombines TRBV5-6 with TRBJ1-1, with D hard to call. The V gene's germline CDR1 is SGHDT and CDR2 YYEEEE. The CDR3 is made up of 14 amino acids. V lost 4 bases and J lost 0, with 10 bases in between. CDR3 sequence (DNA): TGTGCCAGCAGCCCCCTTACTATGAACACTGAAGCTTTCTTT. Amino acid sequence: CASSPLTMNTEAFF.

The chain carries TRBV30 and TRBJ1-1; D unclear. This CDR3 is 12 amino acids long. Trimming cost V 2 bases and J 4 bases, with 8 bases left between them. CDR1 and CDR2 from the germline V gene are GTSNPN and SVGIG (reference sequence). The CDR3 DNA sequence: TGTGCCTGGAGTATCTATCGCACTGAAGCTTTCTTT. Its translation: CAWSIYRTEAFF.

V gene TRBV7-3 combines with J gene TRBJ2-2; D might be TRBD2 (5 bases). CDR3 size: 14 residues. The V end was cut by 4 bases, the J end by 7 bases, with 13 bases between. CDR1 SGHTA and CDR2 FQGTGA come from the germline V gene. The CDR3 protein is CASSSPEGDGELFF. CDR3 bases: TGTGCCAGCAGCTCCCCCGAGGGTGACGGGGAGCTGTTTTTT.

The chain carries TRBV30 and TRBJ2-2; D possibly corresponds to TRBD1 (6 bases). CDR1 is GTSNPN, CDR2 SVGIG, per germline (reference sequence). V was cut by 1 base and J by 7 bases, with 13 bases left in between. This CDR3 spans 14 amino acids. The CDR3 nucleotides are TGTGCCTGGAGTGGGCTAACAGGGATCGGGGAGCTGTTTTTT. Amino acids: CAWSGLTGIGELFF. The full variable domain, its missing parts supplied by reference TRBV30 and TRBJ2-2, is SQTIHQWPATLVQPVGSPLSLECTVEGTSNPNLYWYRQAAGRGLQLLFYSVGIGQISSEVPQNLSASRPQDRQFILSSKKLLLSDSGFYLCAWSGLTGIGELFFGEGSRLTVL.

CDR3 sequence: CASSQDRESRYEQYF. The CDR3 DNA is TGTGCCAGCAGTCAGGACAGGGAAAGTCGTTACGAGCAGTACTTC. J is TRBJ2-7 and V is TRBV2; 8 nucleotides line up with TRBD1. This CDR3 has 15 amino acids. Trimming removed 5 bases from V and 4 bases from J; junction bases left unmatched: 10. In germline, CDR1 is SNHLY, CDR2 FYNNEI.

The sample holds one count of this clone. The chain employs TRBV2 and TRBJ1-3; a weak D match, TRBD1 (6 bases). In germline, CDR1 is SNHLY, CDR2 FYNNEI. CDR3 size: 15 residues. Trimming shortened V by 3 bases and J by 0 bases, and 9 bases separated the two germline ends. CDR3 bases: TGTGCCAGCAGTGAGGGGGCCCTCTCTGGAAACACCATATATTTT. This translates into CASSEGALSGNTIYF.

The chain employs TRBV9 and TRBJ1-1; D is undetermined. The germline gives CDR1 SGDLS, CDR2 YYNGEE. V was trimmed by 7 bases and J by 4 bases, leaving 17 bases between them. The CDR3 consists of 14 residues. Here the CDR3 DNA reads TGTGCCAGCGGTTCCGGCGAGACGGGCACTGAAGCTTTCTTT. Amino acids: CASGSGETGTEAFF.

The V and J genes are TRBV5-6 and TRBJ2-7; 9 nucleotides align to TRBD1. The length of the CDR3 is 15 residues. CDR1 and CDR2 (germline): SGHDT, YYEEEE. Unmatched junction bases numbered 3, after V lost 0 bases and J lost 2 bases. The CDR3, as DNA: TGTGCCAGCAGCTTGGGGACAGGGGTTACCTACGAGCAGTACTTC. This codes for CASSLGTGVTYEQYF.

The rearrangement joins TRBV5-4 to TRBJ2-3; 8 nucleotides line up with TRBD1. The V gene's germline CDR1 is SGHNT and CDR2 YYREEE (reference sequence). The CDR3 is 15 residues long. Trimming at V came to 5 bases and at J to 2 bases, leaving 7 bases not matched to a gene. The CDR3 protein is CASRHRQGNTDTQYF. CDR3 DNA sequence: TGTGCCAGCAGACATAGACAGGGGAACACAGATACGCAGTATTTT.

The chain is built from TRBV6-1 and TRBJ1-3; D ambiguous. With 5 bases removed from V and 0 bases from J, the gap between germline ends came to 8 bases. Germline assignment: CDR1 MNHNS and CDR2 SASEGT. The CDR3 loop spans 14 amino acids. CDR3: CASSWETSGNTIYF. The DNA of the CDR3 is TGTGCCAGCAGTTGGGAGACCTCTGGAAACACCATATATTTT.

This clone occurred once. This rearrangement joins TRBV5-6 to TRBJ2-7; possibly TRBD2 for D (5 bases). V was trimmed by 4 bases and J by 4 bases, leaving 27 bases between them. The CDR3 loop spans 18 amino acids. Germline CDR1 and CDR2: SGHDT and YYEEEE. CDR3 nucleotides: TGTGCCAGCAGCCCGAAACTCCTATCGGGGAATGGAGATTACGAGCAGTACTTC. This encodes CASSPKLLSGNGDYEQYF.

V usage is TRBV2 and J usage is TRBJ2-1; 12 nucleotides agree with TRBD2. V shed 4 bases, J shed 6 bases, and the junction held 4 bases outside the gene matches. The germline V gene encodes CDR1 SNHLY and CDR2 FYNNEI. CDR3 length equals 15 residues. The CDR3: CASSGGLAGINEQFF. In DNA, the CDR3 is TGTGCCAGCAGTGGTGGACTAGCGGGGATCAATGAGCAGTTCTTC.

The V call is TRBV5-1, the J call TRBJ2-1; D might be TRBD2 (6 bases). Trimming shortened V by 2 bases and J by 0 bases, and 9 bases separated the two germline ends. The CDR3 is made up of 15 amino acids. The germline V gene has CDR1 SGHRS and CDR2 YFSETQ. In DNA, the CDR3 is TGCGCCAGCAGCTTCGGGGGAATCTCCTACAATGAGCAGTTCTTC. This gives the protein CASSFGGISYNEQFF. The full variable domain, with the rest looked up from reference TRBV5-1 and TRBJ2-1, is KAGVTQTPRYLIKTRGQQVTLSCSPISGHRSVSWYQQTPGQGLQFLFEYFSETQRNKGNFPGRFSGRQFSNSRSEMNVSTLELGDSALYLCASSFGGISYNEQFFGPGTRLTVL.

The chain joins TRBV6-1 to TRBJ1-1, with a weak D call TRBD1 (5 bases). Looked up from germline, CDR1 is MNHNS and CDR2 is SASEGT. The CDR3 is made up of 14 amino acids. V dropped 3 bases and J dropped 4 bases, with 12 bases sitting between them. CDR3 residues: CASSDEGGATEAFF. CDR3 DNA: TGTGCCAGCAGTGATGAGGGAGGGGCCACTGAAGCTTTCTTT.

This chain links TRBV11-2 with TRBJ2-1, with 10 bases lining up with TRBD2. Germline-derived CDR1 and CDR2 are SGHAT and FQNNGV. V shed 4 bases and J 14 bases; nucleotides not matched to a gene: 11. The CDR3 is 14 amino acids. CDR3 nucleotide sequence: TGTGCCAGCAGCTACTATATAGCGGGGGGCCCGAAGTTCTTC. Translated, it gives CASSYYIAGGPKFF.

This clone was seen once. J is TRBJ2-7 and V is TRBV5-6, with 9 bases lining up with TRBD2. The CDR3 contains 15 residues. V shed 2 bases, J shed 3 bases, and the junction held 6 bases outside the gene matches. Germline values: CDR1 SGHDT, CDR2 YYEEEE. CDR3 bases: TGTGCCAGCAGCTTTTTAGCGGGGGCCTACTACGAGCAGTACTTC. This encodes CASSFLAGAYYEQYF.

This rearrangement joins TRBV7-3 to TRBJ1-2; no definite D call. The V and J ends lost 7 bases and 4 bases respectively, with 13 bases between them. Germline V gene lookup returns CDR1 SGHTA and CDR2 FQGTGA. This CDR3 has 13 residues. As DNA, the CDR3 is TGTGCCAGCATTGCCAAGCTCCGCTATGGCTACACCTTC. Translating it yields CASIAKLRYGYTF.

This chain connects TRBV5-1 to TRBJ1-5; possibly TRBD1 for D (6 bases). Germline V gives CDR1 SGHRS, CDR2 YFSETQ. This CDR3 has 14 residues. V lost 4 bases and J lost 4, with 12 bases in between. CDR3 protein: CASSPGTQNQPQHF. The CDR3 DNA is TGCGCCAGCAGCCCCGGGACACAAAATCAGCCCCAGCATTTT.

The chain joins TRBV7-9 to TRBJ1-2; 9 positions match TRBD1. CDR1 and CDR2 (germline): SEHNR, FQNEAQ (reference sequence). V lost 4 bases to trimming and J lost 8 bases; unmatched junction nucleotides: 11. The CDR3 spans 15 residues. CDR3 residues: CASSYAGTGLLGYTF. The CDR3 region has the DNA TGTGCCAGCAGCTACGCCGGGACAGGGCTCTTGGGCTACACCTTC.